The rows below give T cell receptor beta chains drawn from one sample of a study of CD8 T cells in ankylosing spondylitis. MiXCR, run by TCRdb on the 5' RACE reads, gives a single entry per CDR3 protein. The sample shows 300,000 to 350,000 distinct CDR3 sequences, 20% to 25% of them seen only once. The sequenced sample consisted of blood, either unsorted or a sorted T cell fraction (not recorded which). These receptors came from a female donor with ankylosing spondylitis or in good health (not recorded which). CDR3s include the opening cysteine and the closing phenylalanine or tryptophan. A D gene is named only where the DNA matches it firmly. Rows may omit the clone size; those that give it use once, few, many or a size class.

D	V	J	size	DNA	CDR3
.	TRBV28	TRBJ1-1	.	TGTGCCAGCAGTTCGACAGCCACTGAAGCTTTCTTT	CASSSTATEAFF
.	TRBV6-5	TRBJ2-5	many	TGTGCCAGCAGTTACAGGCGGGCGCAAGAGACCCAGTACTTC	CASSYRRAQETQYF
.	TRBV12-3/TRBV12-4	TRBJ1-2	many	TGTGCCAGCAGTTTGGGGGGCACCACTAACTATGGCTACACCTTC	CASSLGGTTNYGYTF
.	TRBV10-3	TRBJ1-2	few	TGTGCCATCAGTGAGTCGAATACCTATGGCTACACCTTC	CAISESNTYGYTF
.	TRBV29-1	TRBJ2-5	many	TGCAGCGTTGGAAAGTCTCAGGGGGAGACCCAGTACTTC	CSVGKSQGETQYF
TRBD2	TRBV7-2	TRBJ2-7	.	TGTGCCAGCAGTCCCCAAGCGGGAGACCTCCACGAGCAGTACTTC	CASSPQAGDLHEQYF
TRBD1	TRBV6-5	TRBJ1-2	.	TGTGCCAGCAGTTACTTTTCCGGGACAGGGGGTGGCTACACCTTC	CASSYFSGTGGGYTF
.	TRBV7-9	TRBJ2-1	.	TGTGCCAGCAGCTTATCAGGCTACAGCCACAATGAGCAGTTCTTC	CASSLSGYSHNEQFF
.	TRBV5-6	TRBJ2-1	.	TGTGCCAGCAGCTTAGAGAGCTCCTACAATGAGCAGTTCTTC	CASSLESSYNEQFF
.	TRBV4-2	TRBJ1-4	.	TGTGCCAGCAGCCAAGTACAGGCGGCAAAACTGTTTTTT	CASSQVQAAKLFF
.	TRBV12-3/TRBV12-4	TRBJ2-3	many	TGTGCCAGCAGTTTGGGGAGTAGGACAGATACGCAGTATTTT	CASSLGSRTDTQYF
.	TRBV20-1	TRBJ2-4	.	TGCAGTGCTAGAGCGGATGAAAACATTCAGTACTTC	CSARADENIQYF
.	TRBV6-6	TRBJ2-1	.	TGTGCCAGCAGGGCGATTCTCGGTGAGCAGTTCTTC	CASRAILGEQFF
.	TRBV12-3/TRBV12-4	TRBJ2-3	many	TGTGCCAGCAGCCGTAGGCGCGATACGCAGTATTTT	CASSRRRDTQYF
.	TRBV4-3	TRBJ2-1	few	TGCGCCAGCAGCCAAGACGTCCCCCCTGGGTACAATGAGCAGTTCTTC	CASSQDVPPGYNEQFF
.	TRBV6-2/TRBV6-3	TRBJ1-1	few	TGTGCCAGCAAGGGGACGGCTGCCACTGAAGCTTTCTTT	CASKGTAATEAFF
.	TRBV7-2	TRBJ2-3	.	TGTGCCAGCAGCTTCTCCAGGAGCACAGATACGCAGTATTTT	CASSFSRSTDTQYF
.	TRBV18	TRBJ2-3	few	TGTGCCAGCTCACCGGGTAGCGGATTCGCAGATACGCAGTATTTT	CASSPGSGFADTQYF
.	TRBV6-6	TRBJ2-1	few	TGTGCCAGCAGAAACTCCCGTCCCCCCAATGAGCAGTTCTTC	CASRNSRPPNEQFF
TRBD1	TRBV24-1	TRBJ2-6	few	TGTGCCACCAGTGACTCTGACAGGGCGAATACCGGGGCCAACGTCCTGACTTTC	CATSDSDRANTGANVLTF
TRBD2	TRBV7-6	TRBJ2-7	.	TGTGCCAGCAGCTGGGGACTAGCGGGAGAGGGGGACGAGCAGTACTTC	CASSWGLAGEGDEQYF
TRBD1	TRBV7-8	TRBJ2-1	few	TGTGCCAGCAGCTTAAGCCCTGGACAGGGAAGCTCCTACAATGAGCAGTTCTTC	CASSLSPGQGSSYNEQFF
.	TRBV7-9	TRBJ1-2	.	TGTGCCAGCAGCTTAAGCGGGAGGGGACAACAGGGCTACACCTTC	CASSLSGRGQQGYTF
TRBD2	TRBV6-1	TRBJ2-7	few	TGTGCCAGCACCCAACTAGCGCGAAGCTACGAGCAGTACTTC	CASTQLARSYEQYF
.	TRBV7-9	TRBJ2-7	few	TGTGCCAGCAGCTTAGGTGCTGGGCCGAGCTACGAGCAGTACTTC	CASSLGAGPSYEQYF